Presented here are 17 T cell receptor beta chains from one specimen sequenced in a study of blood T cell repertoires in COVID-19. Assay: immunoSEQ multiplex PCR; the TCRdb copy retains only in-frame clones and omits some. The data show 90,000 to 100,000 clones, roughly 88% seen once. The sequenced sample was peripheral blood. The origin of the receptors is a man aged 55 to 70 with acute or convalescent COVID-19.

J is TRBJ2-1 and V is TRBV6-5; D is unresolved. Germline CDR1 is MNHEY and CDR2 is SVGAGI. Trimming shortened V by 6 bases and J by 8 bases, and 11 bases separated the two germline ends. The CDR3 sequence is 12 residues long. CDR3 in DNA: TGTGCCAGCAGCGATCAGAGCGATGAGCAGTTCTTC. Protein: CASSDQSDEQFF.

The chain joins TRBV6-6 to TRBJ2-7; the match to TRBD1 covers 7 bases. Germline V lookup: CDR1 MNHNY, CDR2 SVGAGI (reference sequence). V was pared by 10 bases and J by 5 bases, with 8 bases of the junction left unmatched. This CDR3 comprises 12 residues. In DNA form, the CDR3 reads TGTGCCACCTCCAGGGGGATTCACGAGCAGTACTTC. As protein: CATSRGIHEQYF.

DNA of the CDR3: TGTGCCAGCAGTGTGAGCGGGCTTACCTACAATGAGCAGTTCTTC. This codes for CASSVSGLTYNEQFF. The genes are TRBV2 and TRBJ2-1, with TRBD2 as a possible D gene (6 bases). In germline, CDR1 is SNHLY, CDR2 FYNNEI. Trimming cost V 4 bases and J 2 bases, with 12 bases left between them. This CDR3 has 15 residues. Full variable domain (rest looked up from reference TRBV2 and TRBJ2-1): EPEVTQTPSHQVTQMGQEVILRCVPISNHLYFYWYRQILGQKVEFLVSFYNNEISEKSEIFDDQFSVERPDGSNFTLKIRSTKLEDSAMYFCASSVSGLTYNEQFFGPGTRLTVL.

The V call is TRBV18, the J call TRBJ2-7; no reliable D call. The CDR3 contains 13 residues. V lost 6 bases, J lost 3 bases, and 12 bases lay in between. Germline CDR1 is KGHSH and CDR2 is LQKENI. In DNA form, the CDR3 reads TGTGCCAGCTCTCAGGCCCCACTCTACGAGCAGTACGTC. Amino acids: CASSQAPLYEQYV.

The gene calls are TRBV5-1 and TRBJ2-7; 9 bases fit TRBD1. Germline CDR1 reads SGHRS; CDR2 reads YFSETQ. The J segment lost 6 bases and the V segment lost 0 bases, leaving 7 bases of the junction unmatched. The CDR3 sequence is 15 residues long. The chain's CDR3 is CASSLAGTGWGEQYF. The DNA for the CDR3 is TGCGCCAGCAGCTTGGCCGGGACAGGGTGGGGCGAGCAGTACTTC.

The chain has TRBV15 and TRBJ1-3, with D possibly matching TRBD1 (6 bases). Germline V gene data show CDR1 as LNHNV and CDR2 as YYDKDF (reference sequence). The length of the CDR3 is 17 residues. Trimming shortened V by 0 bases and J by 0 bases, and 12 bases separated the two germline ends. The CDR3 loop is CATSRDWVGGSGNTIYF. The CDR3 coding sequence is TGTGCCACCAGCAGAGATTGGGTAGGGGGCTCTGGAAACACCATATATTTT.

On this clone itself: One end of the junction is discordant with germline, which a read error may explain. This chain uses TRBV6-1 with TRBJ2-3, with D possibly TRBD2 on 5 matching bases. This CDR3 is 13 amino acids long. Germline V gene sequence: CDR1 MNHNS, CDR2 SASEGT. The CDR3 here is CASSEVLRGSTFF. The DNA of the CDR3 is TGTGCCAGCAGTGAAGTTCTCCGGGGTTCGACTTTCTTT.

The chain recombines TRBV3-1 (or the pseudogene TRBV3-2) with TRBJ1-6; D unclear. Germline assignment: CDR1 LGHDT and CDR2 YNNKEL (reference sequence). The CDR3 extends over 15 amino acids. V lost 4 bases, J lost 3 bases, and 10 bases lay in between. The chain's CDR3 is CASSLREVYNSPLHF. The CDR3 nucleotides read TGTGCCAGCAGCCTCCGGGAGGTCTATAATTCACCCCTCCACTTT.

To note about this clone: The DNA is omitted, as the CDR3 cannot be located on it reliably, and the CDR3 follows TCRdb's listing. The V gene is TRBV12-2, the J gene TRBJ1-3. TRBV12-2 has pseudogene status. The CDR3 is 16 residues long, counting both termini. This chain's CDR3 is CASRLHYKCSGNTIYF.

About this clone itself: At one boundary the junction diverges from the germline segment, which might be a read error. The J gene is TRBJ1-1, the V gene TRBV19; D not resolved. The CDR3 sequence is 11 residues long. Germline-derived CDR1 and CDR2 are LNHDA and SQIVND (reference sequence). The CDR3 reads CASSTSRVPYF. The DNA for the CDR3 is TGTGCCAGTAGTACCTCACGCGTACCGTACTTT.

The chain uses TRBV3-1 (or the pseudogene TRBV3-2) and TRBJ1-2; D might be TRBD1 (6 bases). Trimming shortened V by 2 bases and J by 5 bases, and 12 bases separated the two germline ends. Germline assignment: CDR1 LGHDT and CDR2 YNNKEL (reference sequence). The CDR3 extends over 14 amino acids. This CDR3 reads CASSQRGTPYGYTF. CDR3 sequence (DNA): TGTGCCAGCAGCCAAAGAGGGACACCTTATGGCTACACCTTC.

This clone has a handful of counts. The J gene is TRBJ1-4, the V gene TRBV19; a weak D match, TRBD1 (5 bases). Trimming took 5 bases from V and 0 from J, leaving 10 bases between them. Germline V gives CDR1 LNHDA, CDR2 SQIVND (reference sequence). The CDR3 totals 15 residues. The CDR3: CASSLTVATNEKLFF. For the CDR3, the DNA is TGTGCCAGTAGTCTGACAGTTGCAACTAATGAAAAACTGTTTTTT. Based on the CDR3 plus reference TRBV19 and TRBJ1-4, the full variable domain is DGGITQSPKYLFRKEGQNVTLSCEQNLNHDAMYWYRQDPGQGLRLIYYSQIVNDFQKGDIAEGYSVSREKKESFPLTVTSAQKNPTAFYLCASSLTVATNEKLFFGSGTQLSVL.

The chain employs TRBV6-2 or TRBV6-3 and TRBJ2-7; 8 bases are shared with TRBD1. This CDR3 comprises 15 residues. Per germline, CDR1 MNHEY and CDR2 SVGEGT. With 2 bases clipped from V and 0 bases from J, the junction kept 3 bases outside the gene matches. Written as DNA, the CDR3 is TGTGCCAGCAGTTACGGGGGGACAGGCTCCTACGAGCAGTACGTC. Translated: CASSYGGTGSYEQYV.

V is TRBV12-3 or TRBV12-4 and J is TRBJ1-1; D is uncertain. V lost 2 bases, J lost 8 bases, and 12 bases lay in between. The CDR3 length is 13 residues. The CDR3 spells CASSLNLREEAFF. The CDR3 DNA follows: TGTGCCAGCAGTTTAAATCTAAGGGAGGAAGCTTTCTTT.

V gene TRBV11-2 combines with J gene TRBJ2-7, with D possibly TRBD2 on 7 matching bases. V lost 5 bases to trimming and J lost 4 bases, with 18 bases between them. The CDR3 is 15 residues long. The germline CDR1 and CDR2 sequences are SGHAT and FQNNGV. This CDR3 reads CASSTQSRGAYEQYF. The CDR3 DNA reads TGTGCCAGCAGCACGCAGTCCCGGGGGGCTTACGAGCAGTACTTC.

The chain couples TRBV19 to TRBJ1-5, with D unclear. CDR1 and CDR2 from the germline V gene are LNHDA and SQIVND (reference sequence). Trimming cost V 3 bases and J 4 bases, with 22 bases left between them. The CDR3 is made up of 18 amino acids. For the CDR3, the DNA is TGTGCCAGTAGTATTCGTGCGTATGTGGGGAGGCTTAATCAGCCCCAGCATTTT. It encodes CASSIRAYVGRLNQPQHF.

The rearrangement uses TRBV4-3 and TRBJ1-4, with TRBD1 matching 9 bases. V shed 0 bases, J shed 5 bases, and the junction held 13 bases outside the gene matches. There are 19 residues in the CDR3. Germline V gene sequence: CDR1 LGHNA, CDR2 YSLEER. CDR3 sequence (DNA): TGCGCCAGCAGCCAAGATAGAGGGACAGGGTTTCCCCCGAATGAAAAACTGTTTTTT. Translated, it gives CASSQDRGTGFPPNEKLFF.